The clone carrying this TCR beta chain appeared many times. Hyperthyroidism had been newly diagnosed in patients aged 18 to 65, and its duration was under 2 months. RNA transcripts served as the template for amplifying TCR beta CDR3 regions. First-round RT-PCR targeting the TCR CDR3 was performed with the HTBI primer set. From the multiplex PCR reads, TCRdb called clonotypes with MiXCR, one entry per CDR3 protein. The sample lists 300,000 to 400,000 distinct CDR3 sequences; roughly 23% were seen once. These data originate in a study of T cells in Graves' hyperthyroidism and ophthalmopathy. This CDR3 is 16 amino acids long. Trimming took 5 bases from V and 0 from J; bases not matched to a gene: 9. Germline V lookup: CDR1 DFQATT, CDR2 SNEGSKA (reference sequence).

The receptor comes from a woman between 50 and 59 years old with Graves' hyperthyroidism. The sequenced sample was blood. V is TRBV20-1 and J is TRBJ2-3; TRBD2 agrees at 9 bases. CDR3 residues: CSAPPLTSGSTDTQYF. CDR3 in DNA: TGCAGTGCTCCCCCCCTGACTAGCGGCAGCACAGATACGCAGTATTTT.